The entry below gives a single T cell receptor (beta chain) sequence along with its context. The antigen is unknown. The data were taken from a study of T cells expressing NK-cell markers. Findings of the study overall: The HCMV specificity of the expanded NKG2C+ T cell clones stayed unresolved. Researchers report these clonotypes also headed the CD3+CD56-NKG2C+ fraction in four donors.

Germline loops: CDR1 MRHNA, CDR2 SNTAGT. This CDR3 comprises 15 residues. In generating TCR beta cDNA, 5'RACE template switching with UMIs was used. TCRdb reanalyzed the 5' RACE reads, giving one entry per CDR3 protein sequence and no DNA. Its listing shows hundreds of thousands of distinct CDR3 sequences. The sample taken for sequencing was blood T cells: a sorted CD56 or NKG2C T cell subset, CD4+ or CD8+ T cells, or bulk PBMC T cells (not recorded which). The receptor comes from a woman between 18 and 70 years old in good health. The chain links TRBV6-4 to TRBJ2-1; TCRdb outputs TRBD2, but without DNA this stays unchecked. The CDR3 region is CASRQLAGGVNEQFF.